The rows below give T cell receptor beta chains drawn from one sample of a study of CD8 T cells in Susac syndrome. TCRdb passed the immunoSEQ multiplex PCR reads through MiXCR, listing each CDR3 protein once. The table lists about 200,000 distinct CDR3 sequences, around 90% of them singletons. The sample taken for sequencing was CD8+ T cells from PBMCs. The origin of the receptors is a human donor with multiple sclerosis. Each CDR3 is given with its conserved first and last residue. The D gene is left open where the match is weak. Expanded clones get a size class; other rows say once, few or many, or leave the size out.

d_call j_call v_call clone_size cdr3_aa cdr3_nt
NA TRBJ2-7 TRBV28 NA CASSPSGLLLSYEQYF TGTGCCAGCAGTCCCTCCGGACTGCTCCTCTCCTACGAGCAGTACTTC
TRBD1 TRBJ2-1 TRBV20-1 NA CSAPTGAVTYNEQFF TGCAGTGCTCCCACAGGGGCTGTTACCTACAATGAGCAGTTCTTC
TRBD2 TRBJ2-1 TRBV12-3/TRBV12-4 NA CASSFSPRDYPYNEQFF TGTGCCAGCAGTTTCTCCCCCCGGGACTACCCCTACAATGAGCAGTTCTTC
TRBD1 TRBJ1-1 TRBV2 NA CASRDRENTEAFF TGTGCCAGCCGCGACAGGGAGAACACTGAAGCTTTCTTT
TRBD1 TRBJ1-2 TRBV19 NA CATRQGGYGYTF TGTGCCACCCGACAGGGAGGGTATGGCTACACCTTC
NA TRBJ2-5 TRBV4-3 NA CASSLGGEVEETQYF TGCGCCAGCAGCCTAGGGGGGGAGGTCGAGGAGACCCAGTACTTC
NA TRBJ1-2 TRBV5-4 NA CASSPLYNSGYGYTF TGTGCCAGCAGCCCCCTCTACAATTCCGGGTATGGCTACACCTTC
TRBD1 TRBJ2-4 TRBV19 once CASTSEGQGGDFQYF TGTGCCAGTACCTCCGAAGGACAGGGGGGGGATTTTCAGTACTTC
TRBD2 TRBJ2-1 TRBV7-9 NA CASSSVAGVNEQFF TGTGCCAGCAGCTCCGTAGCGGGAGTCAATGAGCAGTTCTTC
NA TRBJ2-7 TRBV12-3/TRBV12-4 NA CASSLLGSEQYF TGTGCCAGCAGTTTGCTGGGGTCCGAGCAGTACTTC
NA TRBJ1-1 TRBV5-6 NA CASSLAEGAEAFF TGTGCCAGCAGCTTGGCCGAGGGGGCTGAAGCTTTCTTT
NA TRBJ1-6 TRBV11-2 NA CASSLGQFYNSPLHF TGTGCCAGCAGCTTAGGGCAATTCTATAATTCACCCCTCCACTTT
TRBD1 TRBJ1-2 TRBV9 NA CASSGQGNGYTF TGTGCCAGCAGCGGACAGGGGAACGGCTACACCTTC
TRBD2 TRBJ2-3 TRBV12-3/TRBV12-4 NA CASSLGGSFTDTQYF TGTGCCAGCAGTTTAGGCGGGAGTTTCACAGATACGCAGTATTTT
NA TRBJ2-1 TRBV27 NA CASADGLNNEQFF TGTGCCAGCGCCGACGGACTAAACAATGAGCAGTTCTTC
TRBD2 TRBJ2-2 TRBV4-3 NA CASSQDVTSGANTGELFF TGCGCCAGCAGCCAAGATGTAACTAGCGGAGCGAACACCGGGGAGCTGTTTTTT
NA TRBJ2-6 TRBV6-5 NA CASSYSLRGRDWANVLTF TGTGCCAGCAGTTACTCGTTAAGGGGGCGGGATTGGGCCAACGTCCTGACTTTC
NA TRBJ1-1 TRBV7-9 NA CASSSLVGGPNTEAFF TGTGCCAGCAGCTCGCTTGTTGGCGGGCCTAACACTGAAGCTTTCTTT
NA TRBJ2-5 TRBV11-2 NA CASSLGVGGARETQYF TGTGCCAGCAGCTTAGGCGTTGGGGGTGCGCGAGAGACCCAGTACTTC
TRBD2 TRBJ2-1 TRBV7-9 NA CASSFPTSGPTDEQFF TGTGCCAGCAGCTTCCCCACTAGCGGCCCCACGGATGAGCAGTTCTTC
NA TRBJ1-5 TRBV10-3 NA CAISEGHLRGYSNQPQHF TGTGCCATCAGTGAGGGACACTTAAGAGGGTATAGCAATCAGCCCCAGCATTTT
NA TRBJ1-1 TRBV3-1 NA CASSQGAMNTEAFF TGTGCCAGCAGCCAAGGGGCCATGAACACTGAAGCTTTCTTT
TRBD1 TRBJ1-2 TRBV29-1 NA CSARPGTDSLGYTF TGCAGCGCCCGCCCGGGGACAGATTCCCTAGGCTACACCTTC
NA TRBJ2-5 TRBV5-6 NA CASSLFQETQYF TGTGCCAGCAGCTTGTTCCAAGAGACCCAGTACTTC
NA TRBJ1-2 TRBV6-5 NA CASSYLRETANYGYTF TGTGCCAGCAGTTACCTCAGAGAGACAGCTAACTATGGCTACACCTTC
TRBD2 TRBJ2-3 TRBV19 few CASSSGRGTDTQYF TGTGCCAGTAGTAGCGGGAGGGGCACAGATACGCAGTATTTT
NA TRBJ2-2 TRBV7-6 NA CASSLERVGTGELFF TGTGCCAGCAGCTTAGAAAGGGTTGGGACCGGGGAGCTGTTTTTT
NA TRBJ2-3 TRBV12-3/TRBV12-4 NA CASSLHRDPDTQYF TGTGCCAGCAGTCTCCACAGGGACCCAGATACGCAGTATTTT
NA TRBJ1-1 TRBV10-3 NA CAISDREGDTEAFF TGTGCCATCAGTGATCGGGAGGGGGACACTGAAGCTTTCTTT
TRBD2 TRBJ2-7 TRBV4-3 NA CASSQDQLAGAEQYF TGCGCCAGCAGCCAAGATCAACTAGCGGGAGCCGAGCAGTACTTC
NA TRBJ1-5 TRBV7-2 NA CASSLAATGHQPQHF TGTGCCAGCAGCTTAGCAGCAACAGGGCACCAGCCCCAGCATTTT
NA TRBJ2-1 TRBV5-1 NA CASSLSSGQLNEQFF TGCGCCAGCAGCTTGAGTAGCGGCCAACTCAATGAGCAGTTCTTC
NA TRBJ2-2 TRBV7-9 few CASSPTGNTGELFF TGTGCCAGCAGTCCTACAGGGAACACCGGGGAGCTGTTTTTT
NA TRBJ1-3 TRBV9 NA CASSETGSGNTIYF TGTGCCAGCAGCGAAACAGGATCTGGAAACACCATATATTTT
NA TRBJ1-5 TRBV19 few CASTGYSNQPQHF TGTGCCAGTACTGGATATAGCAATCAGCCCCAGCATTTT
NA TRBJ1-1 TRBV4-1 NA CASSRPGESAEAFF TGCGCCAGCAGCCGCCCAGGGGAGAGCGCTGAAGCTTTCTTT
TRBD1 TRBJ1-2 TRBV6-5 once CASSYSGTGAAYGYTF TGTGCCAGCAGTTACTCGGGGACAGGGGCGGCCTATGGCTACACCTTC
NA TRBJ2-2 TRBV24-1 NA CATSDGGELFF TGTGCCACCAGTGATGGGGGGGAGCTGTTTTTT
NA TRBJ2-3 TRBV6-5 NA CASSLGALTGTDTQYF TGTGCCAGCAGTCTCGGGGCCCTAACTGGCACAGATACGCAGTATTTT
NA TRBJ1-1 TRBV19 once CASSFGEAGTEAFF TGTGCCAGTAGTTTTGGGGAAGCGGGGACTGAAGCTTTCTTT
TRBD2 TRBJ2-5 TRBV6-5 NA CASSLADPLGGRETQYF TGTGCCAGCAGTTTAGCGGACCCCCTCGGGGGGAGAGAGACCCAGTACTTC
NA TRBJ2-1 TRBV9 NA CASSVSFDRGSYNEQFF TGTGCCAGCAGCGTTAGTTTCGACCGCGGCTCCTACAATGAGCAGTTCTTC
NA TRBJ1-1 TRBV18 NA CASSPPVNTEVFF TGTGCCAGCTCACCACCAGTGAACACTGAAGTTTTCTTT